The 9 T cell receptor beta chains listed next were all sequenced from one sample in a study of human T cells and chemical hapten exposure. Indicated time point: patch test 3, about 24 weeks after DPC sensitization. Treatment reported: therapeutic diphenylcyclopropenone sensitization with weekly scalp DPC. MiXCR, run by TCRdb on the RACE reads, gives a single entry per CDR3 protein. The repertoire holds 210,000 or so distinct CDR3 sequences, with around 23% as singletons. The source was whole blood, collected in connection with sensitization to the hapten diphenylcyclopropenone (DPC). All receptors come from a woman in her thirties or forties with alopecia areata. Some clones in this sample may be carry-over from other donors' samples.

This clonotype was detected a few times. The chain recombines TRBV7-2 with TRBJ2-7, with D perhaps TRBD1 (6 bases). The germline CDR1 and CDR2 sequences are SGHTA and FQGNSA. V dropped 5 bases and J dropped 6 bases, with 17 bases sitting between them. The CDR3 loop spans 14 amino acids. CDR3 amino acids: CASSLIGTPFEQYF. The CDR3 coding sequence is TGTGCCAGCAGCCTCATTGGGACACCTTTCGAGCAGTACTTC.

This clonotype was found once. The chain couples TRBV4-2 to TRBJ2-7, with 8 bases lining up with TRBD1. Germline CDR1 is LGHNA and CDR2 is YNFKEQ. The CDR3 has 16 residues. Trimming cost V 2 bases and J 6 bases; bases outside gene matches: 12. The CDR3 protein is CASSQPQGQGAFEQYF. The CDR3 bases are TGTGCCAGCAGCCAACCCCAGGGGCAGGGGGCCTTCGAGCAGTACTTC.

This clonotype appeared a few times. The V and J genes are TRBV12-3 or TRBV12-4 and TRBJ2-1; D call uncertain. This CDR3 has 14 amino acids. Trimming took off 7 bases at V and 1 base at J, with 11 bases between the two ends. Here the CDR3 DNA reads TGTGCCAGCACACGGGCTAATTCCTACAATGAGCAGTTCTTC. Translating it yields CASTRANSYNEQFF.

The table lists this clonotype with a few counts. The chain employs TRBV20-1 and TRBJ2-2, with D possibly TRBD1 on 6 matching bases. There are 17 residues in the CDR3. Germline V CDR1 and CDR2: DFQATT, SNEGSKA (reference sequence). Trimming left V 0 bases short and J 0 bases short, with 14 bases between. For the CDR3, the DNA is TGCAGTGCTAGAGATCCAGTCGACAGGTCGAACACCGGGGAGCTGTTTTTT. Amino acid sequence: CSARDPVDRSNTGELFF.

In its sample, this clonotype was seen a few times. The chain is built from TRBV30 and TRBJ2-1; 7 nucleotides line up with TRBD1. The germline gives CDR1 GTSNPN, CDR2 SVGIG (reference sequence). The CDR3 loop spans 15 amino acids. J gave up 0 bases and V 2 bases, and 4 bases lay outside the gene matches. CDR3 amino acids: CAWSTGASSYNEQFF. CDR3 sequence (DNA): TGTGCCTGGAGTACAGGGGCTAGCTCCTACAATGAGCAGTTCTTC.

Here the CDR3 DNA reads TGCAGCGTGGCCGGGACGGGAAATGAAAAACTGTTTTTT. Protein sequence: CSVAGTGNEKLFF. The chain recombines TRBV29-1 with TRBJ1-4; D may be TRBD1 (5 bases). The germline V and J ends were trimmed by 6 bases and 5 bases, with 13 bases remaining between them. Germline V lookup: CDR1 SQVTM, CDR2 ANQGSEA. This CDR3 spans 13 amino acids.

The chain recombines TRBV29-1 with TRBJ2-1; D uncertain. The V gene lost 4 bases and the J gene lost 8 bases, with 9 bases spanning the gap. The germline V gene has CDR1 SQVTM and CDR2 ANQGSEA. There are 11 residues in the CDR3. CDR3 loop: CSVAETDEQFF. In nucleotides, the CDR3 is TGCAGCGTTGCGGAGACCGATGAGCAGTTCTTC.

CDR3 in amino acids: CSVEPGQGFGYTF. For the CDR3, the DNA is TGCAGCGTGGAGCCGGGACAGGGCTTCGGCTACACCTTC. The V gene is TRBV29-1, the J gene TRBJ1-2; 9 positions match TRBD1. The CDR3 loop spans 13 amino acids. Germline V CDR1 and CDR2: SQVTM, ANQGSEA. J lost 8 bases, V lost 6 bases, and 10 bases had no gene match.

This clonotype occurred a few times. The chain couples TRBV6-2 or TRBV6-3 to TRBJ2-7, with D tentatively TRBD1 (5 bases). There are 11 residues in the CDR3. CDR1 is MNHEY and CDR2 is SVGEGT in the germline V gene. V gave up 8 bases and J gave up 4 bases, with 9 bases separating them. The CDR3, as DNA: TGTGCCAGCGGGGCCCATTACGAGCAGTACTTC. Its translation is CASGAHYEQYF.